This TCR beta chain was sequenced in a study of cytomegalovirus exposure and HLA in healthy donors. Study context: Samples from HLA-typed donors yielded some 85 million unique TCRs in an early data release. The study, taken as a whole, reports: Across all donors, roughly uniform sequencing depth was an assumption of the presence/absence analyses. Upon later analysis, HLA-associated TCR beta chains proved more clonally expanded than other, equally common chains. Later analysis associated a missense DCLRE1C variant with TCR beta V- and J-gene trimming.

This PCR relied on a set of 60 Vbeta primers and 13 Jbeta primers. Libraries were prepared by immunoSEQ multiplex PCR; TCRdb keeps only in-frame clonotypes and omits some of them. Of 100,000 to 150,000 clones in the sample, about 82% are singletons; the top ten hold 1.9%. This clone was recorded once. What it recognizes is unknown. The CDR3 consists of 15 residues. J was trimmed by 1 base and V by 0 bases; bases with no gene match: 3. Germline CDR1 reads GTSNPN; CDR2 reads SVGIG (reference sequence). The chain is built from TRBV30 and TRBJ1-5; 7 positions match TRBD1. The TCR originated in a man in his fifties in good health and CMV-seronegative. Specimen: PBMCs. CDR3 residues: CAWSVTGQSNQPQHF. Here the CDR3 DNA reads TGTGCCTGGAGTGTAACGGGACAGAGCAATCAGCCCCAGCATTTT.